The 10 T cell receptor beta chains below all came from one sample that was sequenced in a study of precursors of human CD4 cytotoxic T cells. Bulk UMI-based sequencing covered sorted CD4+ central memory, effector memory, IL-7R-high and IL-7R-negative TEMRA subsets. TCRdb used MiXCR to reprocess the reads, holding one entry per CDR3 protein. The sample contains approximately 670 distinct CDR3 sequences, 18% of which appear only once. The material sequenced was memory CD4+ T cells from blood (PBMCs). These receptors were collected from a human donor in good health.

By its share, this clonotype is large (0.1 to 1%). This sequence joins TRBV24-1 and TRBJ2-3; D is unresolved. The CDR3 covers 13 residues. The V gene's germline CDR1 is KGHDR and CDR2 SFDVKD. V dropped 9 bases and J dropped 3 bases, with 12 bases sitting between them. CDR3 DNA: TGTGCCACCCGACATTCCGCTACAGATACGCAGTATTTT. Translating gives CATRHSATDTQYF.

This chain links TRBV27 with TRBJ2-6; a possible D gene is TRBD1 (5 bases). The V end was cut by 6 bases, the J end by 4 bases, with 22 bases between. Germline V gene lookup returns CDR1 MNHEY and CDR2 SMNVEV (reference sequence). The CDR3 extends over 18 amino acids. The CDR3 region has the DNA TGTGCCAGCAGCCCCCAAGGGGCCGCAGGGCGGGGGGCCAACGTCCTGACTTTC. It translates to CASSPQGAAGRGANVLTF.

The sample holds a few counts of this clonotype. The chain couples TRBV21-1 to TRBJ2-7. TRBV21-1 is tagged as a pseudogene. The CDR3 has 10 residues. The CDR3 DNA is TGTGCCAGCAGCGCCCACGAGCAGTACTTC. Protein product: CASSAHEQYF.

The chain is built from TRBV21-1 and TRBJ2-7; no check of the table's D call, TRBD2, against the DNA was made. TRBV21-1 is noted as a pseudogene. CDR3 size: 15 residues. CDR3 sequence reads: CASSPGGGLTYEQYF. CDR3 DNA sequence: TGTGCCAGCAGCCCTGGGGGAGGGTTAACCTACGAGCAGTACTTC.

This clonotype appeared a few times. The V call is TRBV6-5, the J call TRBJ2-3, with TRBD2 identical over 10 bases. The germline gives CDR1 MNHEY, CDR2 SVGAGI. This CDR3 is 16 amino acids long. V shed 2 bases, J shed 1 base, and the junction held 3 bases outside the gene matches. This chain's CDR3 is CASSYEGTSGTDTQYF. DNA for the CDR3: TGTGCCAGCAGTTACGAAGGGACTAGCGGCACAGATACGCAGTATTTT.

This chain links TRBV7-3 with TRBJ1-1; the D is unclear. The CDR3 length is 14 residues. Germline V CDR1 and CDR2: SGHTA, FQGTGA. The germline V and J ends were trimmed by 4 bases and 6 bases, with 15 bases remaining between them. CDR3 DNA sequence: TGTGCCAGCAGCTCCCTGGGCGGGGATTCTGAAGCTTTCTTT. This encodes CASSSLGGDSEAFF.

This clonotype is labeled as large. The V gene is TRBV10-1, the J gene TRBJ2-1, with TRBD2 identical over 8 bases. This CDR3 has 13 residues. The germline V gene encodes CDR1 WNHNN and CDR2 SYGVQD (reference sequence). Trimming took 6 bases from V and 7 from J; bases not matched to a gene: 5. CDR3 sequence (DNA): TGCGCCAGCAGCTTAGCGGGAACGAATGAGCAGTTCTTC. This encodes CASSLAGTNEQFF.

As DNA, the CDR3 is TGTGCCAGCAGCCCGGAGCTGGGACTAGCGGGGACCACAGATACGCAGTATTTT. It codes for CASSPELGLAGTTDTQYF. The chain links TRBV4-2 to TRBJ2-3; 13 nucleotides align to TRBD2. The CDR3 is made up of 18 amino acids. The V and J ends lost 4 bases and 2 bases, in that order; junction bases with no gene match: 9. Per germline, CDR1 LGHNA and CDR2 YNFKEQ.

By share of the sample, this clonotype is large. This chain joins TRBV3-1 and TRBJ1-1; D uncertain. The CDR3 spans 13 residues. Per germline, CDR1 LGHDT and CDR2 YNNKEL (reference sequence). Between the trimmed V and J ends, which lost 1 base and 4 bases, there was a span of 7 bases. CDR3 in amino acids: CASSQVGGTEAFF. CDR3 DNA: TGTGCCAGCAGCCAAGTTGGTGGCACTGAAGCTTTCTTT.

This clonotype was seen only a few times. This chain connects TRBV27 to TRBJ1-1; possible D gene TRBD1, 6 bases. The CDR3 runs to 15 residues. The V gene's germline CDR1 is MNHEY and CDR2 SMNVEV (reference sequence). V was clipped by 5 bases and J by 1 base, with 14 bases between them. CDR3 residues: CASSLLQGANTEAFF. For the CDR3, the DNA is TGTGCCAGCAGTCTCTTACAGGGTGCGAACACTGAAGCTTTCTTT.